This T cell receptor beta chain is from a study of blood T cell repertoires in COVID-19. CDR1 and CDR2 from the germline V gene are SGHAT and FQNNGV. V shed 5 bases and J shed 0 bases, with 7 bases lying between them. The CDR3 totals 13 residues. Membership in each cohort depended on participant-reported clinical history. Profiled with immunoSEQ multiplex PCR; TCRdb holds only in-frame clones, not every one. The sample carries 200,000 to 250,000 clones, about nine tenths recorded once. This chain uses TRBV11-2 with TRBJ2-5, with TRBD2 as a possible D gene (6 bases). The sequenced material came from PBMCs or T cells enriched from blood (not recorded which). The source of this sequence is a woman between 50 and 59 years old in a cohort exposed to, infected with or recovered from COVID-19 (not recorded which). The CDR3 DNA follows: TGTGCCAGCAGCCGGGGGAACCAAGAGACCCAGTACTTC. This gives the protein CASSRGNQETQYF.